These 32 T cell receptor beta chains were sequenced from one sample in a study of tumor-infiltrating lymphocytes in primary liver carcinoma. The researchers produced TCR beta cDNA from 400 to 650 ng total RNA with a constant-region primer. TCR beta libraries came from three nested multiplex PCR rounds using slightly modified ARM-PCR. A C-beta reverse primer was combined with TRBV1-TRBV30 forward primers in the first two PCR rounds, and each round had 9 to 10 cycles. One entry per CDR3 protein, called by TCRdb with MiXCR from the multiplex PCR reads. The sample shows over 100,000 distinct CDR3 sequences, around two thirds of them seen only once. The tissue used was unsorted bulk material of about 17-33 mg. RNA and DNA were co-extracted from it with the AllPrep DNA/RNA mini kit. The sequenced material came from tumor-adjacent normal liver tissue. Receptors originate from a woman aged 60-75 years with primary liver carcinoma and hepatitis B virus infection.

The chain couples TRBV12-3 or TRBV12-4 to TRBJ2-7; TRBD2 might be the D (6 bases). There are 16 residues in the CDR3. In DNA form, the CDR3 reads TGTACTAGCAGTTCCCAATCGACTAGAGCCCCCCGTGAGCAGTACTTC. It is translated as CTSSSQSTRAPREQYF.

In regard to this clonotype: This sequence may be a read error, since a much larger clone differs from it by one base. The rearrangement links TRBV30 to TRBJ1-6; 10 bases match TRBD1. This CDR3 comprises 15 residues. The J segment lost 8 bases and the V segment lost 2 bases, leaving 6 bases of the junction unmatched. Per germline, CDR1 GTSNPN and CDR2 SVGIG (reference sequence). The CDR3 nucleotides are TGTGCCTGGAGTCGACCCGGGACAGGGGATTCACCCCTCCACTTT. As protein: CAWSRPGTGDSPLHF.

On this clonotype itself: This may be a read error, as it is one base from a much larger clone. The CDR3 end shows no conserved phenylalanine or tryptophan, and so a read error is likely. The limits of the CDR3 on the DNA are not certain, so only TCRdb's listed CDR3 is given. The V gene is TRBV28, the J gene TRBJ2-7; the table's D call, TRBD2, has no DNA check behind it. A total of 12 residues make up the CDR3, ends included. The germline V gene has CDR1 MDHEN and CDR2 SYDVKM. CDR3 residues: CASSPNPRTLDL.

This clonotype was seen many times. The CDR3 DNA reads as TGCGCCAGCCAGGGGGCCGGGACAGCTACCTCCTACGAGCAGTACTTC. Residues: CASQGAGTATSYEQYF. This rearrangement joins TRBV10-2 to TRBJ2-7; 8 nucleotides line up with TRBD1. The V segment lost 8 bases and the J segment 0 bases; nucleotides outside the gene matches: 12. This CDR3 region has 16 residues. Germline assignment: CDR1 WSHSY and CDR2 SAAADI.

This sequence joins TRBV29-1 and TRBJ2-4; maybe TRBD2 (6 bases). Trimming removed 4 bases at V and 9 bases at J, with 13 bases between. This CDR3 spans 12 amino acids. CDR1 SQVTM and CDR2 ANQGSEA come from the germline V gene. The CDR3 sequence: CSVGTTRGIQYF. CDR3 bases: TGCAGCGTTGGGACAACGCGGGGCATTCAGTACTTC.

This clonotype is a singleton in its sample. With a much larger clone just one base away, this may be a read error. The conserved closing phenylalanine or tryptophan is absent in this CDR3, likely reflecting a read error. The chain is built from TRBV5-1 and TRBJ2-7; D may be TRBD1 (5 bases). The CDR3 is made up of 14 amino acids. V was trimmed by 0 bases and J by 3 bases, leaving 10 bases between them. Germline CDR1 is SGHRS and CDR2 is YFSETQ. CDR3 sequence reads: CASSLGQQIYEQYL. The CDR3 coding sequence is TGCGCCAGCAGCTTGGGACAGCAGATCTACGAGCAGTACTTA.

To note about this clonotype: A junction boundary mismatches the germline segment, possibly from a read error. J is TRBJ2-1 and V is TRBV11-2; 13 bases fit TRBD2. Germline CDR1 is SGHAT and CDR2 is FQNNGV. This CDR3 comprises 16 residues. The CDR3 nucleotides read TGTGCCAACAGCCTAGTGGGACTAGCGGGAATGAATGAGCAGTTCTTC. This gives the protein CANSLVGLAGMNEQFF. Complete variable domain (other parts from reference TRBV11-2 and TRBJ2-1): EAGVAQSPRYKIIEKRQSVAFWCNPISGHATLYWYQQILGQGPKLLIQFQNNGVVDDSQLPKDRFSAERLKGVDSTLKIQPAKLEDSAVYLCANSLVGLAGMNEQFFGPGTRLTVL.

V gene TRBV6-5 combines with J gene TRBJ1-5, with D hard to call. TRBJ2-3 explains the end of the DNA better; the J call may be wrong. CDR3 size: 13 residues. Germline values: CDR1 MNHEY, CDR2 SVGAGI. CDR3 sequence: CASSYSRNQPQYF. In DNA, the CDR3 is TGTGCCAGCAGTTATTCCAGGAATCAGCCCCAGTATTTT.

Turning to this clonotype: A read error is possible here, since a much larger clone lies one base away. V gene TRBV5-1 combines with J gene TRBJ2-1; D gene unclear. The J call may be in error: the DNA end matches TRBJ2-7 better. The CDR3 spans 14 residues. The germline V gene encodes CDR1 SGHRS and CDR2 YFSETQ. The CDR3 here is CASSFGPTEDEQYF. In nucleotides, the CDR3 is TGCGCCAGCAGCTTCGGCCCTACTGAGGATGAGCAGTACTTC.

On this clonotype itself: This may be a read error: a much more frequent sequence differs by one nucleotide. A read error is likely, as this CDR3 ends without the conserved phenylalanine or tryptophan. The chain carries TRBV28 and TRBJ1-1; D call uncertain. The CDR3 length is 12 residues. Trimming took off 1 base at V and 7 bases at J, with 7 bases between the two ends. Germline loops: CDR1 MDHEN, CDR2 SYDVKM. The CDR3 nucleotides read TGTGCCAGCAGTTTATTAGGTTTTGAAGCTTTCTCT. Encoded protein: CASSLLGFEAFS.

Remarks on this clonotype: The junction departs from germline at one end; a sequencing error may be responsible. The V gene is TRBV5-6, the J gene TRBJ2-4; D remains unclear. Germline loops: CDR1 SGHDT, CDR2 YYEEEE. The CDR3 spans 14 residues. The CDR3 spells CVSSLRHCKNIQYF. CDR3 coding DNA: TGTGTCAGCAGCTTGAGGCACTGCAAAAACATTCAGTACTTC.

As to this clonotype: Germline and junction disagree at one end, which may indicate a read error. The chain has TRBV11-2 and TRBJ2-2, with D perhaps matching TRBD1 (5 bases). Germline CDR1 SGHAT, CDR2 FQNNGV. The CDR3 spans 15 residues. The CDR3 loop is CASSLESGFTEELFF. The CDR3 region has the DNA TGTGCCAGCAGCTTGGAGTCAGGGTTCACCGAGGAGCTGTTCTTT.

A few counts support this clonotype. A much larger clone differs by one base, so this may be a read error. The rearrangement links TRBV10-3 to TRBJ2-3; D is possibly TRBD1 (6 bases). This CDR3 comprises 13 residues. Per germline, CDR1 ENHRY and CDR2 SYGVKD. CDR3: CVISIQGPDTQYF. Written as DNA, the CDR3 is TGTGTCATCAGCATACAGGGCCCAGATACGCAGTATTTT.

In regard to this clonotype: The missing conserved phenylalanine or tryptophan at the end of this CDR3 makes a read error likely. The DNA is left out, because the CDR3 cannot be placed on it with certainty; the CDR3 is given as TCRdb lists it. The chain uses TRBV11-3 and TRBJ1-1; the table assigns TRBD1, which was not confirmed against the DNA. Germline V CDR1 and CDR2: SGHNT, YENEEA. The CDR3 length is 14 residues, termini included. Here the CDR3 reads CASSLGRGNTEAFS.

In the case of this clonotype: One junction end does not reproduce the germline sequence, and a read error may be involved. The chain joins TRBV5-5 to TRBJ2-2; D remains ambiguous. CDR3 length equals 15 residues. Germline assignment: CDR1 SGHKS and CDR2 YYEKEE (reference sequence). CDR3 bases: TGTGTCAGCAGCTTGTTTGTGCATGGTACCGGGGAGCTGTTTTTT. It translates to CVSSLFVHGTGELFF.

On this clonotype itself: Relative to the germline gene, one junction end is altered; a read error may explain this. Here the CDR3 DNA reads TGTGCCATCACCCACGGGGGTCCCTACGATGAGCAGTTCTTC. Encoded protein: CAITHGGPYDEQFF. The V call is TRBV6-6, the J call TRBJ2-1, with D maybe TRBD2 (6 bases). CDR1 MNHNY and CDR2 SVGAGI come from the germline V gene (reference sequence). The CDR3 consists of 14 residues.

With regard to this clonotype: Compared with germline, one end of the junction differs, possibly owing to a read error. This chain links TRBV4-1 with TRBJ2-7, with D possibly being TRBD2 (6 bases). The germline V gene encodes CDR1 MGHRA and CDR2 YSYEKL. The CDR3 extends over 17 amino acids. Here the CDR3 DNA reads TGCACCAGCAGCCAAGACCGCGGCGGAGTTGGGACTTACGAGCAGTACTTC. Amino acid sequence: CTSSQDRGGVGTYEQYF.

As for this clonotype: Sequence at one end of the junction differs from germline and may be a read error. The V call is TRBV7-9, the J call TRBJ1-1, with a weak D call TRBD1 (5 bases). CDR1 and CDR2 from the germline V gene are SEHNR and FQNEAQ (reference sequence). The CDR3 has 14 residues. This CDR3 reads CVSSGGGRGTEAFF. The CDR3 DNA follows: TGTGTCAGCAGCGGTGGGGGGAGGGGCACTGAAGCTTTCTTT.

Concerning this clonotype itself: Because it lacks the conserved phenylalanine or tryptophan at the end, this CDR3 is likely a read error. CDR3 bases: TGCAGCGTTCAGGGGGTTAATCCCTACGAGCAGTACTAC. This translates into CSVQGVNPYEQYY. This chain uses TRBV29-1 with TRBJ2-7; TRBD1 aligns across 7 bases. The CDR3 contains 13 residues. V shed 5 bases and J 2 bases; nucleotides not matched to a gene: 6. The germline gives CDR1 SQVTM, CDR2 ANQGSEA.

This clonotype was detected ten times or more. Because it lacks the conserved phenylalanine or tryptophan at the end, this CDR3 is likely a read error. This chain uses TRBV12-3 or TRBV12-4 with TRBJ1-1; TRBD1 might be the D (6 bases). This CDR3 is 14 amino acids long. Trimming took off 6 bases at V and 2 bases at J, with 13 bases between the two ends. CDR3 DNA: TGTGCCAGCAGATCCCACGGGACAAACACTGAAGCTTTCCTT. Translated, it gives CASRSHGTNTEAFL.

This clonotype was counted a single time. The junction differs from germline at one of its ends, possibly a read error. The V and J genes are TRBV28 and TRBJ1-1, with no clear D. The germline CDR1 and CDR2 sequences are MDHEN and SYDVKM. The length of the CDR3 is 14 residues. The CDR3 nucleotides read TGCGCCAGCAGTTTATACAGAGGAATCACTGAAGCTTTCTTT. This sequence encodes CASSLYRGITEAFF.

On this clonotype itself: A much larger clone lies a single base off, so this may be a read error. The CDR3 bases are TGTGTCAGCAGCCACGACAGGGTGGGGAACATTCAGTACTTC. Residues: CVSSHDRVGNIQYF. The chain uses TRBV7-9 and TRBJ2-4; 7 bases line up with TRBD1. This CDR3 has 14 amino acids. Per germline, CDR1 SEHNR and CDR2 FQNEAQ (reference sequence).

As to this clonotype: A clone one base away is much larger, so this may be a read error. The chain has TRBV5-1 and TRBJ1-6, with 10 bases aligning to TRBD1. V trimming: 3 bases; J trimming: 9 bases; junction bases outside the gene matches: 6. Germline V gene lookup returns CDR1 SGHRS and CDR2 YFSETQ. The CDR3 has 15 residues. The CDR3 DNA reads TGCGCCAGCAGCTCGTCGACAGGGGGCACTTCACCCCTCCACTTT. Its protein product is CASSSSTGGTSPLHF.

The chain joins TRBV12-3 or TRBV12-4 to TRBJ1-1; D remains ambiguous. V lost 11 bases to trimming and J lost 2 bases, with 12 bases between them. CDR3 size: 12 residues. The CDR3 sequence is CACIETNTEAFF. The CDR3 nucleotides are TGTGCCTGCATCGAGACTAACACTGAAGCTTTCTTT.

Comments on this clonotype: At one of its ends the junction is not consistent with the germline gene, which may arise from a read error. CDR3 loop: CASNIELGLGSYEQYF. The CDR3 nucleotides are TGTGCCAGTAATATAGAGCTCGGCCTGGGCTCATACGAGCAGTACTTC. The V gene is TRBV19, the J gene TRBJ2-7; no clear D gene. This CDR3 spans 16 amino acids. Per the germline V gene, CDR1 is LNHDA and CDR2 is SQIVND (reference sequence).

Regarding this clonotype: Because the CDR3 is missing its conserved closing phenylalanine or tryptophan, this is likely a read error. The limits of the CDR3 on the DNA are not certain, so only TCRdb's listed CDR3 is given. V usage is TRBV29-1 and J usage is TRBJ2-7; the table names TRBD2, a call not compared with the DNA. Ends included, the CDR3 has 16 residues. Germline V lookup: CDR1 SQVTM, CDR2 ANQGSEA. CDR3 sequence: CIVNQGLAGVLYEQYL.

About this clonotype itself: This may be a read error, as it is one base from a much larger clone. The rearrangement links TRBV18 to TRBJ2-3; D is uncertain. The CDR3 spans 11 residues. Trimming stripped 2 bases from V and 4 bases from J, with 1 base between. CDR1 and CDR2 from the germline V gene are KGHSH and LQKENI. The CDR3 nucleotides are TGTGCCAGCTCACCATCAGATACGCAGTATTTT. This encodes CASSPSDTQYF.

This clonotype appeared many times. The chain is built from TRBV28 and TRBJ2-7; 7 bases fit TRBD2. Germline V CDR1 and CDR2: MDHEN, SYDVKM. CDR3 length: 12 amino acids. V trimming: 6 bases; J trimming: 6 bases; junction bases outside the gene matches: 5. The CDR3 bases are TGTGCCAGCAGCCAACTAGCGCTCGAGCAGTACTTC. Protein product: CASSQLALEQYF.

This clonotype is labeled medium-sized. The chain's CDR3 is CSVEGSFGEQYF. CDR3 DNA: TGCAGCGTTGAAGGGTCCTTTGGCGAGCAGTACTTC. This chain connects TRBV29-1 to TRBJ2-7; D not certain. The CDR3 contains 12 residues. The germline V gene encodes CDR1 SQVTM and CDR2 ANQGSEA. V was trimmed by 1 base and J by 6 bases, leaving 10 bases between them.

The genes are TRBV6-1 and TRBJ2-7; TRBD2 matches at 7 bases. This CDR3 is built from 15 residues. Germline loops: CDR1 MNHNS, CDR2 SASEGT. V gave up 4 bases and J gave up 3 bases; unmatched junction bases: 9. The chain's CDR3 is CASSVLGEGLYEQYF. For the CDR3, the DNA is TGTGCCAGCAGTGTTCTAGGGGAGGGCCTCTACGAGCAGTACTTC.

Comment on this clonotype: Its ends do not fully match the called genes, so a read error is possible. The genes are TRBV10-3 and TRBJ2-3, with D unresolved. Per germline, CDR1 ENHRY and CDR2 SYGVKD. The CDR3 is 16 amino acids. CDR3 residues: CAIGESVGIGTDMQYF. The CDR3 DNA is TGTGCCATCGGTGAGTCGGTGGGAATCGGCACAGATATGCAGTATTTT.

Details on this clonotype: Possible read error: a much larger clone is one base away. The chain joins TRBV28 to TRBJ1-2; 10 bases agree with TRBD1. This CDR3 is 16 amino acids long. The germline V gene has CDR1 MDHEN and CDR2 SYDVKM. The CDR3 DNA reads as TGTGTCAGCAGTTCGCCGATAGGTGACAGGGGGCTGAGCTACACCTTC. Translated, it gives CVSSSPIGDRGLSYTF.